Listed below are T cell receptor beta chains from one sample, sequenced in a study of post-analysis software for immune sequencing data. A single record per CDR3 protein comes from TCRdb applying MiXCR to the PCR reads. Seen here are more than 450,000 distinct CDR3 sequences, around 31% observed once, and the top ten hold 5% to 6%. Sequencing was performed on blood. The receptors stem from a girl aged 2-17 years with multiple sclerosis. Each CDR3 is given with its conserved first and last residue. The D gene is left open where the match is weak. Clone size appears in some rows only: once, few, many, or a class for an expanded clone.

NA,TRBV6-1,TRBJ1-2,NA,TGTGCCAGCAGTGAATTGCTTGCGGCAGGGAACTATGGCTACACCTTC,CASSELLAAGNYGYTF
NA,TRBV5-1,TRBJ2-3,many,TGCGCCAGCAGCCCCGGGACGGCTAGCACAGATACGCAGTATTTT,CASSPGTASTDTQYF
NA,TRBV9,TRBJ2-5,few,TGTGCCAGCAGCGCGGGGATGAACGGGGAGACCCAGTACTTC,CASSAGMNGETQYF
TRBD2,TRBV5-1,TRBJ2-3,few,TGCGCCAGCAGCTTGGGGTTGGAAGCGGGGGCGGTGGATACGCAGTATTTT,CASSLGLEAGAVDTQYF
TRBD1,TRBV29-1,TRBJ2-5,many,TGCAGCGCCAGGACAGGCCAAGAGACCCAGTACTTC,CSARTGQETQYF
NA,TRBV7-9,TRBJ1-1,NA,TGTGCCAGCAGCTCCCCATCGGGTACAGCTGAAGCTTTCTTT,CASSSPSGTAEAFF
TRBD1,TRBV29-1,TRBJ1-1,NA,TGCAGCGTCCAGGGGGCCGATCACACTGAAGCTTTCTTT,CSVQGADHTEAFF
NA,TRBV20-1,TRBJ1-5,NA,TGCAGTGCTGGTCAGCCCCAGCATTTT,CSAGQPQHF
NA,TRBV5-5,TRBJ1-4,NA,TGTGCCAGCAGCTTGGCCGGGAGGGGAGAAAAACTGTTTTTT,CASSLAGRGEKLFF
TRBD2,TRBV15,TRBJ2-1,few,TGTGCCACCAAGAGCGGGGCGGGATTAACTGAAAATGAGCAGTTCTTC,CATKSGAGLTENEQFF
NA,TRBV6-6,TRBJ1-1,NA,TGTGCCAGCAGTTACCTGGCAGATTCGAACACTGAAGCTTTCTTT,CASSYLADSNTEAFF